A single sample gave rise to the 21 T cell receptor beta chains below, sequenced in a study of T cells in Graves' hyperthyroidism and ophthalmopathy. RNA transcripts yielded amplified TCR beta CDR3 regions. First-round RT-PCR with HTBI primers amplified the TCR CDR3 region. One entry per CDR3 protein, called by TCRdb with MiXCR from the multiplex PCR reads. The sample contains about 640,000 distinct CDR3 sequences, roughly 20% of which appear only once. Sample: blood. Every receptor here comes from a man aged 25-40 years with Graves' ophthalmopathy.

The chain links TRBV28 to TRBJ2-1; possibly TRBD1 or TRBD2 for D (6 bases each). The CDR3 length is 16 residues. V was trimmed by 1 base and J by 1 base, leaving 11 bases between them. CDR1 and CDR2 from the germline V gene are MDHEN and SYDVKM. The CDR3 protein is CASSLSRGVSYNEQFF. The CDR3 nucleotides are TGTGCCAGCAGTTTATCGAGGGGGGTTTCCTACAATGAGCAGTTCTTC.

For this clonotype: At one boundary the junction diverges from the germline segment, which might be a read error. CDR3 in amino acids: CVTSREGSGSSYNEQFF. CDR3 nucleotide sequence: TGTGTCACCAGCAGAGAAGGTAGCGGGAGCTCCTACAATGAGCAGTTCTTC. The chain employs TRBV15 and TRBJ2-1; 9 bases are a match to TRBD2. The CDR3 loop spans 17 amino acids. Per the germline V gene, CDR1 is LNHNV and CDR2 is YYDKDF (reference sequence). Combining the CDR3 with reference TRBV15 and TRBJ2-1 gives the whole variable domain DAMVIQNPRYQVTQFGKPVTLSCSQTLNHNVMYWYQQKSSQAPKLLFHYYDKDFNNEADTPDNFQSRRPNTSFCFLDIRSPGLGDTAMYLCVTSREGSGSSYNEQFFGPGTRLTVL.

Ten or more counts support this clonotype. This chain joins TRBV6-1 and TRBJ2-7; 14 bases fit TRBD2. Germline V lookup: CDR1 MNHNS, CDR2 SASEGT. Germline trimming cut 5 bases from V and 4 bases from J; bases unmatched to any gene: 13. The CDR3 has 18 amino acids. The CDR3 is CASSFSGTSGSRRYEQYF. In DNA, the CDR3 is TGTGCCAGCAGTTTCTCCGGGACTAGCGGGAGTAGGCGGTACGAGCAGTACTTC.

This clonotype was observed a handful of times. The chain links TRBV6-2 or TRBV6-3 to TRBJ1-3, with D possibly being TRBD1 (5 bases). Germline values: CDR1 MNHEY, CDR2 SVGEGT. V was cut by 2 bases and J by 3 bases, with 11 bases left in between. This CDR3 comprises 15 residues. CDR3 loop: CASSYGETDGNTIYF. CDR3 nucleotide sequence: TGTGCCAGCAGTTACGGCGAGACAGATGGAAACACCATATATTTT.

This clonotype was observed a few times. Here the CDR3 DNA reads TGTGCCAGCAGTTTAGGGGGTTTGAACGAGCAGTACTTC. This encodes CASSLGGLNEQYF. V is TRBV27 and J is TRBJ2-7; D is possibly TRBD1 or TRBD2 (5 bases each). Germline loops: CDR1 MNHEY, CDR2 SMNVEV (reference sequence). The V end was cut by 2 bases, the J end by 5 bases, with 10 bases between. The CDR3 is 13 amino acids.

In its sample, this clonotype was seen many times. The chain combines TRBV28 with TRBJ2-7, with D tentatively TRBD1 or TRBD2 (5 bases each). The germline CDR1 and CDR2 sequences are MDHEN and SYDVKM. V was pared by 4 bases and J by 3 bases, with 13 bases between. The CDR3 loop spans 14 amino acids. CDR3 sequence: CASSSSPGRYEQYF. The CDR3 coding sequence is TGTGCCAGCAGTTCATCACCGGGACGCTACGAGCAGTACTTC.

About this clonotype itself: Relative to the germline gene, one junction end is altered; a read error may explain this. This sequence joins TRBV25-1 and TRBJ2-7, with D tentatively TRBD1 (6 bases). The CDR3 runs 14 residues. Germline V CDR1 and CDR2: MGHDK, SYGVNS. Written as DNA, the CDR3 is TGTGTCAGCAGCGCAGACAGGATCTCCTACGAGCAGTACTTC. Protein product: CVSSADRISYEQYF.

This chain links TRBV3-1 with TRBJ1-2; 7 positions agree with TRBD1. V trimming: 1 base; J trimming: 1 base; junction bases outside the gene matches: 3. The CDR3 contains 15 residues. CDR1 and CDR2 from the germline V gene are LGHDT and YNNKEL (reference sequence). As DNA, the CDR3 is TGTGCCAGCAGCCAAGCTACAGGGGATAACTATGGCTACACCTTC. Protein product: CASSQATGDNYGYTF.

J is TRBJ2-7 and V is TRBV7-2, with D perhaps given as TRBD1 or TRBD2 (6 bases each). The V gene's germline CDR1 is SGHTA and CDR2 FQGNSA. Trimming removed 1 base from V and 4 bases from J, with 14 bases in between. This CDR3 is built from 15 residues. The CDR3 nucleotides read TGTGCCAGCAGCTTAGAGCCGGGGGCTAGGTACGAGCAGTACTTC. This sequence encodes CASSLEPGARYEQYF.

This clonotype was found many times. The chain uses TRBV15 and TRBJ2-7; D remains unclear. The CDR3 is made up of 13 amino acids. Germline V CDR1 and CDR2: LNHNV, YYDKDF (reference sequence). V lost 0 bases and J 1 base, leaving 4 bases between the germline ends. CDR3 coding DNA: TGTGCCACCAGCAGAGATCGGTCCTACGAGCAGTACTTC. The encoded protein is CATSRDRSYEQYF.

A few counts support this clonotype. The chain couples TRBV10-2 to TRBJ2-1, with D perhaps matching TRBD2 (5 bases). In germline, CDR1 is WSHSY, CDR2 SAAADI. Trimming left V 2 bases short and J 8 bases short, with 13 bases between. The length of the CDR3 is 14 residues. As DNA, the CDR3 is TGCGCCAGCAGTGAGCCGAATAGCGACCATGAGCAGTTCTTC. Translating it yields CASSEPNSDHEQFF.

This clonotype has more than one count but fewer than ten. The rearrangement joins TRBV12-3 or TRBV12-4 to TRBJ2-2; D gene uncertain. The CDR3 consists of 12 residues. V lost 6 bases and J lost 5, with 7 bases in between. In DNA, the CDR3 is TGTGCCAGCAGATACAATACCGGGGAGCTGTTTTTT. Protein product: CASRYNTGELFF.

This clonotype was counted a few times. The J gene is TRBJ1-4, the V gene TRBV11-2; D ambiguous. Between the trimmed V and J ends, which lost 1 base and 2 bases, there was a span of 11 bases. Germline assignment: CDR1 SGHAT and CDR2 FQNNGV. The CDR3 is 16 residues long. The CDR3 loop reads CASSLGLGNTNEKLFF. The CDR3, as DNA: TGTGCCAGCAGCTTAGGTCTAGGGAACACTAATGAAAAACTGTTTTTT.

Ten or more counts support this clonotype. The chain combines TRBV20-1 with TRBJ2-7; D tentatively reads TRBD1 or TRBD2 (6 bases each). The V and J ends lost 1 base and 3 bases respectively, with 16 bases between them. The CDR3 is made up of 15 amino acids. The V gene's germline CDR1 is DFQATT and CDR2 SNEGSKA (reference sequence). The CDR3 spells CSARVPGGQLYEQYF. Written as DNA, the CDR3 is TGCAGTGCTAGAGTTCCTGGGGGGCAGCTCTACGAGCAGTACTTC.

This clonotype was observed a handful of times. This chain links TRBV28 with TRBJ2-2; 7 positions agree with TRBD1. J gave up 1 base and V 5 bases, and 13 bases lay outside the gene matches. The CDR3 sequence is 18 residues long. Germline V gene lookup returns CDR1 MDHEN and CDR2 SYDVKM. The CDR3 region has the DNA TGTGCCAGCAGTCCCCCGAAACGACAGGGTCAGAACACCGGGGAGCTGTTTTTT. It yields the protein CASSPPKRQGQNTGELFF.

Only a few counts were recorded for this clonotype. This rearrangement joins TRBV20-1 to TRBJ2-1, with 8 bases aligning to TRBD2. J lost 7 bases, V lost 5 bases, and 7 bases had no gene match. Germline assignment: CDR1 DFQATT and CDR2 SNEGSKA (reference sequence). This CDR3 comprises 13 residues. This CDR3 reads CSAGTSLNNEQFF. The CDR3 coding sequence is TGCAGTGCTGGGACTAGTCTTAATAATGAGCAGTTCTTC.

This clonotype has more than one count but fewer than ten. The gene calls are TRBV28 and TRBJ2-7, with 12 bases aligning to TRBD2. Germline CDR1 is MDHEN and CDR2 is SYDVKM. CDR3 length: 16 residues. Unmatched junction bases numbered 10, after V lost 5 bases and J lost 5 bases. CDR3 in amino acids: CASSPGWTSGNHEQYF. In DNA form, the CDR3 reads TGTGCCAGCAGTCCCGGATGGACTAGCGGGAATCACGAGCAGTACTTC.

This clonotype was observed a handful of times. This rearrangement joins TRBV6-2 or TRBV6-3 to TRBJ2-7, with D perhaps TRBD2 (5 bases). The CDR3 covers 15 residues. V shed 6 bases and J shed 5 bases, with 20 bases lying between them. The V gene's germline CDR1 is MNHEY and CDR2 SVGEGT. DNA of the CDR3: TGTGCCAGCAGCCGCCCCACAACTAGGTCGCACGAGCAGTACTTC. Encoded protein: CASSRPTTRSHEQYF.

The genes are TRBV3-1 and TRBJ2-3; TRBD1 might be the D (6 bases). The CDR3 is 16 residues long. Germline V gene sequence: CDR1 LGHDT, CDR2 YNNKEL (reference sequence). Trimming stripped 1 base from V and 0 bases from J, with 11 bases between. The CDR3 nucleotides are TGTGCCAGCAGCCAAGGCAGGGGATGGAGCACAGATACGCAGTATTTT. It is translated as CASSQGRGWSTDTQYF.

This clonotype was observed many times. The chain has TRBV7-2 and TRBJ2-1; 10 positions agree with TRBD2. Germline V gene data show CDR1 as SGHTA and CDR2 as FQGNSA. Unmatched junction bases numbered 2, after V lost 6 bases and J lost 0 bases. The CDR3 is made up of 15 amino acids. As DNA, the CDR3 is TGTGCCAGCAGGGCTAGCGGGAGCTCCTACAATGAGCAGTTCTTC. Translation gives CASRASGSSYNEQFF.

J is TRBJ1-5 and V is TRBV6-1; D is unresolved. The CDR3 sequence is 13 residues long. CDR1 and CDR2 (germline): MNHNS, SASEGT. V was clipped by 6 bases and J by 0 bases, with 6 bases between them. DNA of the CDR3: TGTGCCAGCAGGGCAGTTAGCAATCAGCCCCAGCATTTT. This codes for CASRAVSNQPQHF.